Below are 27 T cell receptor beta chains sequenced from a single sample in a study of Ad26.COV2.S vaccination and SARS-CoV-2 variants. Sequencing was performed with immunoSEQ multiplex PCR; in TCRdb, only in-frame clones are kept and a portion is missing. The sample lists about 480,000 clones; 70% to 90% were seen once. The treatment is: some 19 received Ad26.COV2.S at low or high dose, single or two shots; about 5 received placebo; per-sample allocation not given. Samples came from day 63 after the first vaccine or placebo injection. The sequences come from peripheral blood, collected in a trial of Ad26.COV2.S vaccine versus placebo. The source is a person aged 18-65 years who received the Ad26.COV2.S COVID-19 vaccine or a placebo.

The chain carries TRBV2 and TRBJ1-5; D perhaps matches TRBD1 (5 bases). Germline V gene data show CDR1 as SNHLY and CDR2 as FYNNEI. The V gene lost 6 bases and the J gene lost 0 bases, with 12 bases spanning the gap. The CDR3 length is 15 residues. The CDR3 reads CASSVDGGSNQPQHF. The CDR3, as DNA: TGTGCCAGCAGCGTGGACGGGGGTAGCAATCAGCCCCAGCATTTT.

The chain recombines TRBV28 with TRBJ2-1; the match to TRBD2 covers 10 bases. The CDR3 has 15 amino acids. J lost 6 bases, V lost 11 bases, and 13 bases had no gene match. Germline lookup yields CDR1 MDHEN and CDR2 SYDVKM. The CDR3 is CAEGKAGGPLNEQFF. The DNA of the CDR3 is TGTGCCGAGGGAAAAGCGGGAGGGCCACTCAATGAGCAGTTCTTC.

This chain links TRBV3-1 (or the pseudogene TRBV3-2) with TRBJ2-3; D is unclear. The CDR3 spans 13 residues. Germline CDR1 LGHDT, CDR2 YNNKEL (reference sequence). The V and J ends lost 5 bases and 4 bases respectively, with 10 bases between them. CDR3 amino acids: CASSSVPADTQYF. The CDR3 DNA follows: TGTGCCAGCAGCTCAGTCCCGGCAGATACGCAGTATTTT.

This rearrangement joins TRBV3-1 (or the pseudogene TRBV3-2) to TRBJ2-1; D unclear. Germline V lookup: CDR1 LGHDT, CDR2 YNNKEL (reference sequence). The CDR3 is made up of 14 amino acids. Trimming removed 3 bases at V and 5 bases at J, with 11 bases between. The CDR3 bases are TGTGCCAGCAGCCACTCAGGCGTACACAATGAGCAGTTCTTC. Translation: CASSHSGVHNEQFF.

The chain recombines TRBV11-2 with TRBJ2-7; TRBD2 matches at 10 bases. Looked up from germline, CDR1 is SGHAT and CDR2 is FQNNGV. The CDR3 is made up of 16 amino acids. V gave up 5 bases and J gave up 0 bases; unmatched junction bases: 7. The CDR3 DNA is TGTGCCAGCAGCGCTGGACTAGCGGAAAGCTCCTACGAGCAGTACTTC. This encodes CASSAGLAESSYEQYF.

The chain is built from TRBV6-4 and TRBJ2-6; D remains unclear. The CDR3 consists of 13 residues. In germline, CDR1 is MRHNA, CDR2 SNTAGT. V was cut by 2 bases and J by 5 bases, with 4 bases left in between. DNA for the CDR3: TGTGCCAGCAGTGACGTAAGGGCCAACGTCCTGACTTTC. This gives the protein CASSDVRANVLTF.

V usage is TRBV30 and J usage is TRBJ1-2, with D uncertain. The CDR3 consists of 12 residues. Germline lookup yields CDR1 GTSNPN and CDR2 SVGIG (reference sequence). V lost 1 base, J lost 9 bases, and 12 bases lay in between. The CDR3 nucleotides read TGTGCCTGGAGTGAGGCCCCTTTGAGCTACACCTTC. Protein product: CAWSEAPLSYTF.

This chain uses TRBV27 with TRBJ1-5; no reliable D call. With 5 bases removed from V and 4 bases from J, the gap between germline ends came to 6 bases. Germline CDR1 reads MNHEY; CDR2 reads SMNVEV (reference sequence). This CDR3 has 12 residues. The CDR3, as DNA: TGTGCCAGCAGTGAACAAAATCAGCCCCAGCATTTT. Amino acid sequence: CASSEQNQPQHF.

The chain combines TRBV7-2 with TRBJ1-2; possibly TRBD1 for D (5 bases). In germline, CDR1 is SGHTA, CDR2 FQGNSA. This CDR3 has 13 residues. The V end was cut by 4 bases, the J end by 7 bases, with 13 bases between. The CDR3 DNA reads TGTGCCAGCAGCTCCGACAGAAAGAGTGGCTACACCTTC. It translates to CASSSDRKSGYTF.

This rearrangement joins TRBV3-1 (or the pseudogene TRBV3-2) to TRBJ1-3; D uncertain. The germline gives CDR1 LGHDT, CDR2 YNNKEL (reference sequence). Deletions cut 3 bases from V and 0 bases from J, with 6 bases between. The CDR3 is made up of 14 amino acids. In DNA form, the CDR3 reads TGTGCCAGCAGCCAGTTTAACTCTGGAAACACCATATATTTT. Encoded protein: CASSQFNSGNTIYF.

The chain is built from TRBV25-1 and TRBJ1-6; D is ambiguous. Trimming removed 1 base at V and 14 bases at J, with 12 bases between. Germline V gene lookup returns CDR1 MGHDK and CDR2 SYGVNS. The CDR3 contains 13 residues. The CDR3: CASSESGVSTLHF. For the CDR3, the DNA is TGTGCCAGCAGTGAATCCGGGGTTAGTACCCTCCACTTT. Filled out from reference TRBV25-1 and TRBJ1-6, the complete variable domain reads EADIYQTPRYLVIGTGKKITLECSQTMGHDKMYWYQQDPGMELHLIHYSYGVNSTEKGDLSSESTVSRIRTEHFPLTLESARPSHTSQYLCASSESGVSTLHFGNGTRLTVT.

V gene TRBV7-2 combines with J gene TRBJ2-3; 7 bases map to TRBD1. Germline V gene data show CDR1 as SGHTA and CDR2 as FQGNSA. This CDR3 region has 16 residues. V gave up 5 bases and J gave up 2 bases; unmatched junction bases: 10. Here the CDR3 DNA reads TGTGCCAGCAGCCTATTGGGACAGCCAGACACAGATACGCAGTATTTT. Protein sequence: CASSLLGQPDTDTQYF. The full variable domain, rest sourced from reference TRBV7-2 and TRBJ2-3, is GAGVSQSPSNKVTEKGKDVELRCDPISGHTALYWYRQSLGQGLEFLIYFQGNSAPDKSGLPSDRFSAERTGGSVSTLTIQRTQQEDSAVYLCASSLLGQPDTDTQYFGPGTRLTVL.

This clone appeared a single time. The V gene is TRBV28, the J gene TRBJ1-2, with D possibly matching TRBD1 (6 bases). The CDR3 runs 15 residues. The V and J ends lost 5 bases and 8 bases respectively, with 21 bases between them. The germline CDR1 and CDR2 sequences are MDHEN and SYDVKM. The CDR3 region has the DNA TGTGCCAGCAGTGTTCGTCAGGGGATGGGATCCGGCTACACCTTC. It encodes CASSVRQGMGSGYTF.

The table lists this clone with a count of one. The chain is built from TRBV28 and TRBJ2-5; D unresolved. This CDR3 spans 15 amino acids. The V gene lost 3 bases and the J gene lost 4 bases, with 15 bases spanning the gap. CDR1 MDHEN and CDR2 SYDVKM come from the germline V gene. CDR3 region: CASSLSKGLGETQYF. The DNA of the CDR3 is TGTGCCAGCAGTTTGAGTAAGGGATTAGGAGAGACCCAGTACTTC. Full variable domain (outside the CDR3, taken from reference TRBV28 and TRBJ2-5): DVKVTQSSRYLVKRTGEKVFLECVQDMDHENMFWYRQDPGLGLRLIYFSYDVKMKEKGDIPEGYSVSREKKERFSLILESASTNQTSMYLCASSLSKGLGETQYFGPGTRLLVL.

This clone was counted once. The rearrangement joins TRBV6-2 or TRBV6-3 to TRBJ1-1; D call uncertain. The CDR3 loop spans 16 amino acids. V was trimmed by 0 bases and J by 5 bases, leaving 16 bases between them. Germline V lookup: CDR1 MNHEY, CDR2 SVGEGT. The DNA for the CDR3 is TGTGCCAGCAGTTACTCGGAACAGTCCCTGTGGACTGAAGCTTTCTTT. Protein sequence: CASSYSEQSLWTEAFF.

The chain couples TRBV4-1 to TRBJ1-2; possible D gene TRBD1, 6 bases. CDR3 length: 13 residues. CDR1 and CDR2 (germline): MGHRA, YSYEKL. V was cut by 3 bases and J by 8 bases, with 13 bases left in between. CDR3 loop: CASSHIQGDGYTF. The DNA of the CDR3 is TGCGCCAGCAGCCACATACAGGGTGACGGCTACACCTTC.

This clone was counted once. This chain joins TRBV10-3 and TRBJ1-3, with 9 bases matching TRBD1. J was trimmed by 8 bases and V by 6 bases; bases with no gene match: 8. The CDR3 is 14 residues long. Germline lookup yields CDR1 ENHRY and CDR2 SYGVKD. DNA for the CDR3: TGTGCCATCAGAAGGGACAGGGCGAGTGACACCATATATTTT. It codes for CAIRRDRASDTIYF.

The chain employs TRBV28 and TRBJ2-7, with 9 bases matching TRBD1. The length of the CDR3 is 14 residues. V lost 6 bases and J lost 6; bases outside the gene matches: 9. Germline values: CDR1 MDHEN, CDR2 SYDVKM. The CDR3 protein is CASRVYGTGIEQYF. As DNA, the CDR3 is TGTGCCAGCAGAGTTTATGGGACAGGGATCGAGCAGTACTTC.

This clone turned up a few times. The rearrangement uses TRBV10-1 and TRBJ2-2, with 7 nucleotides matching TRBD2. The ends lost 4 bases at V and 5 bases at J; junction bases unmatched: 19. Germline CDR1 is WNHNN and CDR2 is SYGVQD (reference sequence). This CDR3 has 19 residues. The CDR3 DNA reads as TGCGCCAGCAGTGTGATCGGAGACACGGGACTATCTATGACCGGGGAGCTGTTTTTT. Translating it yields CASSVIGDTGLSMTGELFF.

The chain carries TRBV5-1 and TRBJ2-7; maybe TRBD1 (6 bases). Germline-derived CDR1 and CDR2 are SGHRS and YFSETQ. The V gene lost 0 bases and the J gene lost 7 bases, with 11 bases spanning the gap. The CDR3 consists of 13 residues. As DNA, the CDR3 is TGCGCCAGCAGCTTGGAGGGGGTAGGTGAGCAGTACTTC. It is translated as CASSLEGVGEQYF.

The rearrangement joins TRBV30 to TRBJ2-2; D is unclear. CDR1 is GTSNPN, CDR2 SVGIG, per germline (reference sequence). The CDR3 extends over 14 amino acids. V was cut by 3 bases and J by 1 base, with 9 bases left in between. CDR3 sequence (DNA): TGTGCCTGGAGAGGTGGGTGGAACACCGGGGAGCTGTTTTTT. Translating gives CAWRGGWNTGELFF.

The chain couples TRBV19 to TRBJ1-5; D may be TRBD1 (6 bases). The V end was cut by 0 bases, the J end by 7 bases, with 10 bases between. Germline loops: CDR1 LNHDA, CDR2 SQIVND (reference sequence). The CDR3 runs 14 residues. The CDR3, as DNA: TGTGCCAGTAGTATAGAGTCAGGGGACCAGCCCCAGCATTTT. Translation gives CASSIESGDQPQHF.

The rearrangement uses TRBV7-3 and TRBJ2-3; 9 nucleotides agree with TRBD2. CDR1 and CDR2 (germline): SGHTA, FQGTGA. Unmatched junction bases numbered 4, after V lost 1 base and J lost 2 bases. This CDR3 region has 16 residues. CDR3 amino acids: CASSLIGLATTDTQYF. The CDR3 nucleotides read TGTGCCAGCAGCTTAATTGGACTAGCGACCACAGATACGCAGTATTTT.

The chain uses TRBV7-2 and TRBJ2-5; D tentatively reads TRBD1 or TRBD2 (5 bases each). The V gene's germline CDR1 is SGHTA and CDR2 FQGNSA. V shed 3 bases and J shed 4 bases, with 15 bases lying between them. The CDR3 runs to 15 residues. The CDR3, as DNA: TGTGCCAGCAGCTTCGGACAACTAGAGGCAGAGACCCAGTACTTC. It encodes CASSFGQLEAETQYF. Full variable domain (remainder filled in from reference TRBV7-2 and TRBJ2-5): GAGVSQSPSNKVTEKGKDVELRCDPISGHTALYWYRQSLGQGLEFLIYFQGNSAPDKSGLPSDRFSAERTGGSVSTLTIQRTQQEDSAVYLCASSFGQLEAETQYFGPGTRLLVL.

The V gene is TRBV7-9, the J gene TRBJ2-6; no reliable D call. Per germline, CDR1 SEHNR and CDR2 FQNEAQ (reference sequence). Deletions cut 6 bases from V and 1 base from J, with 4 bases between. The CDR3 covers 13 residues. Here the CDR3 reads CASRGSGANVLTF. The CDR3, as DNA: TGTGCCAGCAGAGGGTCTGGGGCCAACGTCCTGACTTTC.

In its sample, this clone was seen once. J is TRBJ1-3 and V is TRBV28, with unresolved D. Per germline, CDR1 MDHEN and CDR2 SYDVKM. The V and J ends lost 7 bases and 3 bases respectively, with 16 bases between them. This CDR3 is built from 15 residues. The CDR3, as DNA: TGTGCCAGCATCGATGCAGGCTATAATGGAAACACCATATATTTT. It translates to CASIDAGYNGNTIYF.

The gene calls are TRBV19 and TRBJ2-2; TRBD2 matches 10 bases. The CDR3 length is 18 residues. V was pared by 7 bases and J by 3 bases, with 14 bases of the junction left unmatched. Germline V gene sequence: CDR1 LNHDA, CDR2 SQIVND (reference sequence). The CDR3 DNA follows: TGTGCCAGTACCCCAGGAGCTAGCGGGAGTAGGGACACCGGGGAGCTGTTTTTT. This gives the protein CASTPGASGSRDTGELFF.